This TCR beta chain stems from a study of T cells after yellow fever vaccination. Study as a whole: When fractions had low cell numbers, they were prepared with SMART-Seq v4 Ultra Low Input. Study results and caveats: A small share of clonotypes appeared in both CD4 and CD8 compartments.

Trimming shortened V by 7 bases and J by 7 bases, and 13 bases separated the two germline ends. CDR1 is LNHDA, CDR2 SQIVND, per germline (reference sequence). The CDR3 is 13 amino acids. With respect to this clonotype: As yet, its antigen is unknown.

In making TCR cDNA, 5'RACE template switching added a universal primer site and UMIs to it. TCRdb reanalysed the 5' RACE reads using MiXCR and keeps one entry per CDR3 protein. The sample yields some 340,000 distinct CDR3 sequences, about 10% seen once. The rearrangement links TRBV19 to TRBJ1-4, with D hard to call. The sequence was collected from a man aged 18 to 29 who received the YFV17D yellow fever vaccine. Sequencing used CD4+ T cells sorted from PBMCs, obtained 45 days after the yellow fever booster vaccination. CDR3 sequence reads: CASTTRGSEKLFF. The CDR3 nucleotides are TGTGCCAGTACCACCCGCGGGTCTGAAAAACTGTTTTTT.